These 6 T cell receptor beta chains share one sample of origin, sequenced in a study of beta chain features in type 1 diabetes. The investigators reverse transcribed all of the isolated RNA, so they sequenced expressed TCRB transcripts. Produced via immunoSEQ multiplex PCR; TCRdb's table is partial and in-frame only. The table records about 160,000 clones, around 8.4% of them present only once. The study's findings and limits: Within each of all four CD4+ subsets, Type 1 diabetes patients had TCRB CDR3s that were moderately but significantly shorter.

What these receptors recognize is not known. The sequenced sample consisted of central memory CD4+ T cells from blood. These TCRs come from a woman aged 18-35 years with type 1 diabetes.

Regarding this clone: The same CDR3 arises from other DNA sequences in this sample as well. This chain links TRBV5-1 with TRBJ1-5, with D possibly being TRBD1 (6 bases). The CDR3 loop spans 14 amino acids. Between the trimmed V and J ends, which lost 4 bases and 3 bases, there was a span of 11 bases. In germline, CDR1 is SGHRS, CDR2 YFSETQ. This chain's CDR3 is CASSPTGPNQPQHF. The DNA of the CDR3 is TGCGCCAGCAGCCCGACAGGTCCCAATCAGCCCCAGCATTTT.

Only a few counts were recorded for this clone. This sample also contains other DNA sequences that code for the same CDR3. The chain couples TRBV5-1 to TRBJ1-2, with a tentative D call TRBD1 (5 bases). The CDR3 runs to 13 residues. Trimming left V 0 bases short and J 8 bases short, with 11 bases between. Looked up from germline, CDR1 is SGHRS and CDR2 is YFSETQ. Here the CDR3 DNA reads TGCGCCAGCAGCTTGGAGCAGGGAGGCGGCTACACCTTC. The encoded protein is CASSLEQGGGYTF.

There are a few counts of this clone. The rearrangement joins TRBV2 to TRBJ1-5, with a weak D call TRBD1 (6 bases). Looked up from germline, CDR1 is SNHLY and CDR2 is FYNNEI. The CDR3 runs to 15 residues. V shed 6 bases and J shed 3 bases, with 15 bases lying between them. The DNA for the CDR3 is TGTGCCAGCAGCACCCCCGGGGGGGCCAATCAGCCCCAGCATTTT. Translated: CASSTPGGANQPQHF.

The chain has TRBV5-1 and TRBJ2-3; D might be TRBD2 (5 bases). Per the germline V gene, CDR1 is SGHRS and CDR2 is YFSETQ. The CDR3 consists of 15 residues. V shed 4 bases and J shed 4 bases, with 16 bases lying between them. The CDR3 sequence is CASSSTISAPDTQYF. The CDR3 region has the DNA TGCGCCAGCAGCAGTACTATTAGCGCCCCAGATACGCAGTATTTT.

The CDR3 DNA sequence: TGTGCCAGCAGCAAAGACGAGAACTGCCCCGACTTCTACGAGCAGTACTTC. This codes for CASSKDENCPDFYEQYF. The V gene is TRBV21-1, the J gene TRBJ2-7; the table's D call, TRBD2, was not checked against the DNA. TRBV21-1 counts as a pseudogene. The CDR3 extends over 17 amino acids.

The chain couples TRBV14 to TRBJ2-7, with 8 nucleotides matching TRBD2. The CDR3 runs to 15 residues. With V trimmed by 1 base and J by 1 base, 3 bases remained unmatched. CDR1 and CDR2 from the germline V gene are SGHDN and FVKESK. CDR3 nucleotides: TGTGCCAGCAGCCAAGTGGGCGGGAGGTCCTACGAGCAGTACTTC. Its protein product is CASSQVGGRSYEQYF. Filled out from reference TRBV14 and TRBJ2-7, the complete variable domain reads EAGVTQFPSHSVIEKGQTVTLRCDPISGHDNLYWYRRVMGKEIKFLLHFVKESKQDESGMPNNRFLAERTGGTYSTLKVQPAELEDSGVYFCASSQVGGRSYEQYFGPGTRLTVT.